This is a list of T cell receptor beta chains from one sample in a study of T cells after posttransplantation cyclophosphamide. TCRdb keeps only in-frame clones here, not all; method: immunoSEQ multiplex PCR. Recorded here are some 40,000 clones, with no singletons, and the ten leading clones hold roughly 6.4%. The sample comprised PBMCs. These receptors came from a man aged 25-45 years in good health and a related stem cell transplant donor. Each CDR3 is given with its conserved first and last residue. Each record gives: D gene, V gene, clone size, J gene, CDR3 protein, CDR3 DNA. The D gene is left open where the match is weak. Size values are once, few and many counts, or a class for expanded clones, and some rows have none.

>NA|TRBV28|few|TRBJ1-5
CAGALRGNQPQHF
TGTGCCGGGGCGTTGAGGGGCAATCAGCCCCAGCATTTT
>TRBD1|TRBV25-1|few|TRBJ2-5
CASTLPGQGRETQYF
TGTGCCAGCACCCTGCCGGGACAGGGGCGAGAGACCCAGTACTTC
>TRBD1|TRBV28|few|TRBJ2-7
CASRPGTGFSYEQYF
TGTGCCAGCAGACCCGGGACAGGATTTTCCTACGAGCAGTACTTC
>NA|TRBV19|many|TRBJ2-1
CASSTFYNEQFF
TGTGCCAGTAGTACCTTTTACAATGAGCAGTTCTTC
>TRBD2|TRBV7-7|many|TRBJ2-2
CASSSGLSNTGELFF
TGTGCTAGCAGCTCGGGACTAAGTAACACCGGGGAGCTGTTTTTT
>NA|TRBV12-3/TRBV12-4|many|TRBJ2-1
CASSLPAAGLSSYNEQFF
TGTGCCAGCAGCCTACCCGCAGCGGGCTTGAGCTCCTACAATGAGCAGTTCTTC
>TRBD1|TRBV6-5|many|TRBJ2-7
CASSLQGKGYEQYF
TGTGCCAGCAGTTTACAGGGGAAAGGCTACGAGCAGTACTTC
>NA|TRBV5-1|many|TRBJ2-1
CASSPGPGNEQFF
TGCGCCAGCTCACCCGGGCCGGGGAATGAGCAGTTCTTC
>TRBD2|TRBV15|many|TRBJ2-3
CATSSRLAGGADTQYF
TGTGCCACCAGCTCCAGACTAGCGGGGGGGGCAGATACGCAGTATTTT
>NA|TRBV7-9|many|TRBJ2-1
CASSLGQSALNEQFF
TGTGCCAGCAGCTTAGGACAGTCAGCTCTCAATGAGCAGTTCTTC
>TRBD1|TRBV7-9|many|TRBJ2-5
CASSVGTGQETQYF
TGTGCCAGCAGCGTCGGGACAGGCCAAGAGACCCAGTACTTC
>TRBD1|TRBV11-1|NA|TRBJ2-5
CASSLAGTGDTQETQYF
TGTGCCAGCAGCTTAGCCGGTACAGGGGATACCCAAGAGACCCAGTACTTC
>NA|TRBV12-3/TRBV12-4|NA|TRBJ2-7
CASGPGGSSYEQYF
TGTGCCAGCGGCCCAGGGGGGTCCTCCTACGAGCAGTACTTC
>NA|TRBV7-9|many|TRBJ2-1
CASSPFSGLNEQFF
TGTGCCAGCAGCCCCTTTTCGGGGTTAAATGAGCAGTTCTTC
>NA|TRBV6-1|many|TRBJ1-5
CASSISGSNQPQHF
TGTGCCAGCAGTATATCAGGGTCCAATCAGCCCCAGCATTTT
>TRBD2|TRBV25-1|NA|TRBJ2-5
CASSERGEKQETQYF
TGTGCCAGCAGTGAGCGGGGGGAAAAACAAGAGACCCAGTACTTC
>NA|TRBV6-5|NA|TRBJ1-5
CASSNRGSGQPQHF
TGTGCCAGCAGTAACCGGGGGTCGGGTCAGCCCCAGCATTTT
>NA|TRBV11-2|many|TRBJ2-5
CASSLDRVRETQYF
TGTGCCAGCAGCTTAGACAGGGTCCGAGAGACCCAGTACTTC
>NA|TRBV19|many|TRBJ2-3
CASRLAKGTDTQYF
TGTGCCAGTAGGCTAGCCAAGGGCACAGATACGCAGTATTTT
>NA|TRBV7-2|many|TRBJ2-2
CASSALASTGELFF
TGTGCCAGCAGCGCACTAGCTAGCACCGGGGAGCTGTTTTTT
>NA|TRBV25-1|many|TRBJ2-2
CASSEGFRTGELFF
TGTGCCAGCAGTGAAGGTTTCAGGACCGGGGAGCTGTTTTTT
>TRBD1|TRBV25-1|many|TRBJ2-1
CASSLTQGRSYNEQFF
TGTGCCAGCAGTTTAACACAGGGGCGCTCCTACAATGAGCAGTTCTTC
>NA|TRBV10-1|many|TRBJ2-7
CASSERGSTGGSSYEQYF
TGCGCCAGCAGTGAGAGGGGGTCTACCGGGGGGTCATCCTACGAGCAGTACTTC
>NA|TRBV5-1|many|TRBJ2-1
CASRANILDNEQFF
TGCGCCAGCAGGGCCAATATTTTGGACAATGAGCAGTTCTTC
>TRBD1|TRBV30|NA|TRBJ1-5
CAWSLTRDRGVFSNQPQHF
TGTGCCTGGAGTCTGACCCGGGACAGGGGCGTCTTTAGCAATCAGCCCCAGCATTTT
>TRBD2|TRBV14|few|TRBJ2-5
CASSPRTSAKETQYF
TGTGCCAGCAGCCCCCGGACTAGCGCGAAGGAGACCCAGTACTTC
>NA|TRBV6-1|many|TRBJ2-1
CASSGQDYNEQFF
TGTGCCAGCAGTGGACAAGATTACAATGAGCAGTTCTTC
>NA|TRBV19|many|TRBJ1-1
CASSIRSGFNTEAFF
TGTGCCAGTAGTATTCGTTCGGGGTTTAACACTGAAGCTTTCTTT
>TRBD1|TRBV6-6|many|TRBJ1-3
CASSSTGVGNTIYF
TGTGCCAGCAGTAGCACAGGGGTTGGAAACACCATATATTTT
>NA|TRBV19|many|TRBJ1-1
CASSIGGQNTEAFF
TGTGCCAGTAGTATAGGGGGACAGAACACTGAAGCTTTCTTT